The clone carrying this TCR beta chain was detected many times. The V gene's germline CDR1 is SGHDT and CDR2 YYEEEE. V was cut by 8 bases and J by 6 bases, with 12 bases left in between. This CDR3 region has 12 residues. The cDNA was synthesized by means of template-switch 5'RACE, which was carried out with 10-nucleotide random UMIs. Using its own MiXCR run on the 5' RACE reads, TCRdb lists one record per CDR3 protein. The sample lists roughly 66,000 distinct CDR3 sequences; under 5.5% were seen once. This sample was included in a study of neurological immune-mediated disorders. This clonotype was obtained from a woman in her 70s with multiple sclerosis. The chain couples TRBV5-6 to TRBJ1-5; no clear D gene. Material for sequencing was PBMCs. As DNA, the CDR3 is TGTGCCAGTAACCGAGGCTCTCAGCCCCAGCATTTT. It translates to CASNRGSQPQHF. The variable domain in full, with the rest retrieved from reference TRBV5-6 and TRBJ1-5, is DAGVTQSPTHLIKTRGQQVTLRCSPKSGHDTVSWYQQALGQGPQFIFQYYEEEERQRGNFPDRFSGHQFPNYSSELNVNALLLGDSALYLCASNRGSQPQHFGDGTRLSIL.